This TCR beta chain was retrieved from a study of monozygotic twins with inflammatory bowel disease. UMIs containing a 6-nucleotide sample barcode were added via template switching. TCRdb reanalyzed the 5' RACE reads, giving one entry per CDR3 protein sequence and no DNA. The sample includes 300,000 to 350,000 distinct CDR3 sequences. Germline V gene sequence: CDR1 SGHRS, CDR2 YFSETQ. The CDR3 is made up of 15 amino acids. Overall study results and limits: Healthy co-twins, by inverse Simpson, had higher TCRbeta diversity than their siblings with IBD.

A note on this clonotype: As yet, its antigen is unknown.

The rearrangement uses TRBV5-1 and TRBJ2-7. The sequence derives from a human donor with ulcerative colitis or Crohn's disease, or a healthy co-twin of an affected twin (not recorded which). Sequencing used blood. CDR3 residues: CASSLPLTGVYEQYF.